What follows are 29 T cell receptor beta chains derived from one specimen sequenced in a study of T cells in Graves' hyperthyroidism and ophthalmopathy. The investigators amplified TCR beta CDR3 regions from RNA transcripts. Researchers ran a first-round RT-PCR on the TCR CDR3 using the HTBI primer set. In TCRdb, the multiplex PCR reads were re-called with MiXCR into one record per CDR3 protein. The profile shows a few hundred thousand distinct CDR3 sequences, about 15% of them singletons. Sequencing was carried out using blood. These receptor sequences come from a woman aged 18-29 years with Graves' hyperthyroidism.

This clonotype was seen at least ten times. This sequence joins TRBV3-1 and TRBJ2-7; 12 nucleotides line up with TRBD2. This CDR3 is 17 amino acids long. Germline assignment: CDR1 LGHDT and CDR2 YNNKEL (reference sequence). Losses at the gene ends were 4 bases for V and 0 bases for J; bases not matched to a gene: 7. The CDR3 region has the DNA TGTGCCAGCAGCCTCCGGACTAGCGGGACCCGCTCCTACGAGCAGTACTTC. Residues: CASSLRTSGTRSYEQYF.

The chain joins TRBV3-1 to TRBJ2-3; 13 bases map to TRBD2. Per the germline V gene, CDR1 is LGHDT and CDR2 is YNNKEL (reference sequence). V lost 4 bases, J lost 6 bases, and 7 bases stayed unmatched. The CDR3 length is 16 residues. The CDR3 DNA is TGTGCCAGCAGCCCCCCCGGGACTAGCGGGATCGATACGCAGTATTTT. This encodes CASSPPGTSGIDTQYF.

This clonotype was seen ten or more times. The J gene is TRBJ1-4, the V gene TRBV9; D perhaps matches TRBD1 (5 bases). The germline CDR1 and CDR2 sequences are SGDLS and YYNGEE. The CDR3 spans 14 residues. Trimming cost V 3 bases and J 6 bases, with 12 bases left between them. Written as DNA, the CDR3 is TGTGCCAGCAGCGGCAGGGAAGGACATGAAAAACTGTTTTTT. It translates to CASSGREGHEKLFF. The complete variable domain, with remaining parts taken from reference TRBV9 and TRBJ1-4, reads DSGVTQTPKHLITATGQRVTLRCSPRSGDLSVYWYQQSLDQGLQFLIQYYNGEERAKGNILERFSAQQFPDLHSELNLSSLELGDSALYFCASSGREGHEKLFFGSGTQLSVL.

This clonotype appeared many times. CDR3 protein: CASKSLETAYEQYF. Written as DNA, the CDR3 is TGTGCCAGCAAGTCACTGGAGACTGCCTACGAGCAGTACTTC. The chain has TRBV2 and TRBJ2-7; D gene ambiguous. This CDR3 comprises 14 residues. Trimming took 7 bases from V and 2 from J, leaving 15 bases between them. Germline V gene data show CDR1 as SNHLY and CDR2 as FYNNEI. Based on the CDR3 plus reference TRBV2 and TRBJ2-7, the full variable domain is EPEVTQTPSHQVTQMGQEVILRCVPISNHLYFYWYRQILGQKVEFLVSFYNNEISEKSEIFDDQFSVERPDGSNFTLKIRSTKLEDSAMYFCASKSLETAYEQYFGPGTRLTVT.

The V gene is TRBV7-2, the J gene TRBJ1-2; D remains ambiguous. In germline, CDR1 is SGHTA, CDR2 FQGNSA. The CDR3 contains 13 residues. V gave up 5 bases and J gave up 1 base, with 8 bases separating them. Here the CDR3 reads CASSADGNYGYTF. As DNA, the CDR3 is TGTGCCAGCAGCGCAGACGGTAACTATGGCTACACCTTC. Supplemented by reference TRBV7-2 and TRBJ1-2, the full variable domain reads GAGVSQSPSNKVTEKGKDVELRCDPISGHTALYWYRQSLGQGLEFLIYFQGNSAPDKSGLPSDRFSAERTGGSVSTLTIQRTQQEDSAVYLCASSADGNYGYTFGSGTRLTVV.

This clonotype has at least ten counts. The CDR3 DNA follows: TGTGCCAGCAGCTTAGTGTGGGGGCCTGATTCACCCCTCCACTTT. Protein sequence: CASSLVWGPDSPLHF. V and J are TRBV11-2 and TRBJ1-6, with D tentatively TRBD1 (6 bases). Trimming pared 1 base from V and 8 bases from J, leaving 12 bases between. This CDR3 region has 15 residues. Germline CDR1 is SGHAT and CDR2 is FQNNGV. The full variable domain, rest sourced from reference TRBV11-2 and TRBJ1-6, is EAGVAQSPRYKIIEKRQSVAFWCNPISGHATLYWYQQILGQGPKLLIQFQNNGVVDDSQLPKDRFSAERLKGVDSTLKIQPAKLEDSAVYLCASSLVWGPDSPLHFGNGTRLTVT.

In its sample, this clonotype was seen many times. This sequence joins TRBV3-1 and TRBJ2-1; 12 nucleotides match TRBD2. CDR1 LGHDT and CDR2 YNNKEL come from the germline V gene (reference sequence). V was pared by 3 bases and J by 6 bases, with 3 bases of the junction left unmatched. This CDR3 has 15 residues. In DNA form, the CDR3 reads TGTGCCAGCAGCCATGCTAGCGGGAGGGCCAATGAGCAGTTCTTC. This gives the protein CASSHASGRANEQFF.

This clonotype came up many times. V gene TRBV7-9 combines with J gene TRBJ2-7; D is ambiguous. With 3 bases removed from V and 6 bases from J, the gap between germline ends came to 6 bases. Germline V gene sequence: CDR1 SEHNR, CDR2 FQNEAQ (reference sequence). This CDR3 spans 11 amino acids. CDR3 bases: TGTGCCAGCAGCTTGACCGTCGAGCAGTACTTC. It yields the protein CASSLTVEQYF.

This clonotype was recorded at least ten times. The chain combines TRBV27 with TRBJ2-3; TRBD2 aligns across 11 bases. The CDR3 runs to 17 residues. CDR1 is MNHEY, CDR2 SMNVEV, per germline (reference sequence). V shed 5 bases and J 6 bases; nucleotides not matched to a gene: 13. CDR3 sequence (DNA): TGTGCCAGCAGTAGGCTAGCGGGAGGCACAGCCCAGGATACGCAGTATTTT. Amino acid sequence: CASSRLAGGTAQDTQYF.

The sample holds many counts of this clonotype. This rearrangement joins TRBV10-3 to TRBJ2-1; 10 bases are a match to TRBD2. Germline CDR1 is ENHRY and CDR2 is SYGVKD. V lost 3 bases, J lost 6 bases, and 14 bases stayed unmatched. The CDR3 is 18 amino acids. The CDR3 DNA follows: TGTGCCATCAGTGAACCGCTAGCGGGAGCAATTAGGGGCAATGAGCAGTTCTTC. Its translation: CAISEPLAGAIRGNEQFF.

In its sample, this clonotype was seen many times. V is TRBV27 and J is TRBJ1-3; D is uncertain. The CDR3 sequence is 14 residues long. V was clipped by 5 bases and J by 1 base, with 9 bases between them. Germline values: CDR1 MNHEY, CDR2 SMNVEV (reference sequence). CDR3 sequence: CASSPQRSGNTIYF. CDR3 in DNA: TGTGCCAGCAGTCCTCAGCGATCTGGAAACACCATATATTTT.

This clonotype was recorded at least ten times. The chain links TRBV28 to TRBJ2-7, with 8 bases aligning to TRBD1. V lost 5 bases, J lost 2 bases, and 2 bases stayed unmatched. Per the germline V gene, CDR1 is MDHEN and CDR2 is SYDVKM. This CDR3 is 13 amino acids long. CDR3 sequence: CASSRTGPYEQYF. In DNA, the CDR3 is TGTGCCAGCAGTAGGACAGGGCCCTACGAGCAGTACTTC.

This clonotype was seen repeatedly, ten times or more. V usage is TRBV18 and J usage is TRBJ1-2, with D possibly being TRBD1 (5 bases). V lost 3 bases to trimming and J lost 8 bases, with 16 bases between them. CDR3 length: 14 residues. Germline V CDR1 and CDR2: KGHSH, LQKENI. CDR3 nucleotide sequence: TGTGCCAGCTCACCTCTAACGGACACACGCGGCTACACCTTC. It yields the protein CASSPLTDTRGYTF. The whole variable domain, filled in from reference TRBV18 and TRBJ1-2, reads NAGVMQNPRHLVRRRGQEARLRCSPMKGHSHVYWYRQLPEEGLKFMVYLQKENIIDESGMPKERFSAEFPKEGPSILRIQQVVRGDSAAYFCASSPLTDTRGYTFGSGTRLTVV.

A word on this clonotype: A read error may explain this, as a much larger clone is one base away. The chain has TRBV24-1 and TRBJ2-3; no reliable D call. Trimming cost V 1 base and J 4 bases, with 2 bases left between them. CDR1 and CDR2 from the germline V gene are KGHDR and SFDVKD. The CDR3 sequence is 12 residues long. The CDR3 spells CATSDLPDTQYF. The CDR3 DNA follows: TGTGCCACCAGTGATTTACCAGATACGCAGTATTTT.

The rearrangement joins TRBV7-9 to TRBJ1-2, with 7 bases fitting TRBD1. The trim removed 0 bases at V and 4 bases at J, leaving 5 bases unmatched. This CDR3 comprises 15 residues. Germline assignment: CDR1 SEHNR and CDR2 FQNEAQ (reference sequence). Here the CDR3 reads CASSLAGRGTYGYTF. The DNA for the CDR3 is TGTGCCAGCAGCTTAGCCGGCAGGGGGACCTATGGCTACACCTTC.

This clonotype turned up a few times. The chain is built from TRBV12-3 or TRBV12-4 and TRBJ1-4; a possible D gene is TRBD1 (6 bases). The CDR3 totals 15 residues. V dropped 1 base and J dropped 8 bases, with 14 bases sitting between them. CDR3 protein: CASSLEGGQGEKLFF. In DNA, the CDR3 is TGTGCCAGCAGTTTAGAAGGAGGCCAGGGGGAAAAACTGTTTTTT.

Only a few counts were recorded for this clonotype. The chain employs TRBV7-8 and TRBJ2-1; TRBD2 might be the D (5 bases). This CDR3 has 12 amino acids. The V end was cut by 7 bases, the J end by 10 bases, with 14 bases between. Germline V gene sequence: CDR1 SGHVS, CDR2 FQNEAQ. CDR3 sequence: CASNDGEQEQFF. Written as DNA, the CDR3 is TGTGCCAGCAATGACGGGGAGCAAGAGCAGTTCTTC. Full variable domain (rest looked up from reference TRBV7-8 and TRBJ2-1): GAGVSQSPRYKVAKRGQDVALRCDPISGHVSLFWYQQALGQGPEFLTYFQNEAQLDKSGLPSDRFFAERPEGSVSTLKIQRTQQEDSAVYLCASNDGEQEQFFGPGTRLTVL.

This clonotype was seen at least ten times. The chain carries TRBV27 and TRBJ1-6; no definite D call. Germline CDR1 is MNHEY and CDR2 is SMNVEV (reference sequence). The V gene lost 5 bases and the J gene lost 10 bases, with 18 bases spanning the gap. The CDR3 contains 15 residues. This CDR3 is CASSPDGVAPSPLHF. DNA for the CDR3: TGTGCCAGCAGTCCCGACGGGGTTGCACCCTCACCCCTCCACTTT.

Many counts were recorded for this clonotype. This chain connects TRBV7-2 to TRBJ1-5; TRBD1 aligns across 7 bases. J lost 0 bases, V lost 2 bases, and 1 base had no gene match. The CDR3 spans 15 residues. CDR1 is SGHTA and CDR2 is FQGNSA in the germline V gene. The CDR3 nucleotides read TGTGCCAGCAGCTTAAGGGGGCTTAGCAATCAGCCCCAGCATTTT. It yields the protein CASSLRGLSNQPQHF.

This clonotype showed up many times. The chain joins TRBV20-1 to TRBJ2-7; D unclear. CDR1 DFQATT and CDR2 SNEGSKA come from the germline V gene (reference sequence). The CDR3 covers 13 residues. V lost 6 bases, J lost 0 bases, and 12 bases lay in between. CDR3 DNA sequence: TGCAGTGCAAGCAAGAGGCCCTCCTACGAGCAGTACTTC. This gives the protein CSASKRPSYEQYF.

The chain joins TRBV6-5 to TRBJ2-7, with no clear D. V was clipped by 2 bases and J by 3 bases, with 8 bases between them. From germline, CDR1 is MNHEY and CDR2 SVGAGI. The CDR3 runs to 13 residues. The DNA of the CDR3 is TGTGCCAGCAGTTACGGACCCCGCTACGAGCAGTACTTC. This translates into CASSYGPRYEQYF.

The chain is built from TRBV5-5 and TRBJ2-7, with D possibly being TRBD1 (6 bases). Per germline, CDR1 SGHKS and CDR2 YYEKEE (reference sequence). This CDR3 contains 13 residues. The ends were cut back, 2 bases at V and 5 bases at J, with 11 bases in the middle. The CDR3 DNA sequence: TGTGCCAGCAGCTTAACAGGGTCCCACGAGCAGTACTTC. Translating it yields CASSLTGSHEQYF.

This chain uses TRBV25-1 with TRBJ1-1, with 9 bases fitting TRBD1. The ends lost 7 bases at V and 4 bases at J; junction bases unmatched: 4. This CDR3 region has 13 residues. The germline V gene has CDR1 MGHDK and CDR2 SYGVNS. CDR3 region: CASKPTGGTEAFF. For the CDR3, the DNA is TGTGCCAGCAAACCGACAGGGGGCACTGAAGCTTTCTTT.

The CDR3 here is CASSAGSGGAAETQYF. Written as DNA, the CDR3 is TGTGCCAGCAGTGCGGGGAGCGGGGGGGCCGCGGAGACCCAGTACTTC. The rearrangement links TRBV2 to TRBJ2-5, with 10 positions matching TRBD2. The ends lost 4 bases at V and 5 bases at J; junction bases unmatched: 10. Germline V gene data show CDR1 as SNHLY and CDR2 as FYNNEI. The length of the CDR3 is 16 residues. Based on the CDR3 plus reference TRBV2 and TRBJ2-5, the full variable domain is EPEVTQTPSHQVTQMGQEVILRCVPISNHLYFYWYRQILGQKVEFLVSFYNNEISEKSEIFDDQFSVERPDGSNFTLKIRSTKLEDSAMYFCASSAGSGGAAETQYFGPGTRLLVL.

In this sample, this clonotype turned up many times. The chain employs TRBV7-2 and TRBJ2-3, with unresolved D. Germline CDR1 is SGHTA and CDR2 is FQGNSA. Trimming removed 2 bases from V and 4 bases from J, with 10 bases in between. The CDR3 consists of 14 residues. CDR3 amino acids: CASSLLLTSDTQYF. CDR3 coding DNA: TGTGCCAGCAGCTTATTATTAACTTCAGATACGCAGTATTTT.

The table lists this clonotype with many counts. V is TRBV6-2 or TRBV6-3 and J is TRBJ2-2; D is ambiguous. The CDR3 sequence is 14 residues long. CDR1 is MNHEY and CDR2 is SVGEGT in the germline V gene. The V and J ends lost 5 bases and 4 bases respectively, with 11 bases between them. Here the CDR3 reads CASSPSRPTGELFF. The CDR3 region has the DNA TGTGCCAGCAGTCCTTCGAGGCCCACCGGGGAGCTGTTTTTT.

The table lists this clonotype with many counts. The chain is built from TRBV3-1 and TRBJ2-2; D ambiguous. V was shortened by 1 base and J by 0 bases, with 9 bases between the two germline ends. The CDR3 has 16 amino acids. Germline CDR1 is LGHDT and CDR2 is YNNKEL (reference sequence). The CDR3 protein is CASSQVYDTNTGELFF. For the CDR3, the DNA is TGTGCCAGCAGCCAAGTGTACGATACGAACACCGGGGAGCTGTTTTTT. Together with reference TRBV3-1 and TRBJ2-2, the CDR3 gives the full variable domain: DTAVSQTPKYLVTQMGNDKSIKCEQNLGHDTMYWYKQDSKKFLKIMFSYNNKELIINETVPNRFSPKSPDKAHLNLHINSLELGDSAVYFCASSQVYDTNTGELFFGEGSRLTVL.

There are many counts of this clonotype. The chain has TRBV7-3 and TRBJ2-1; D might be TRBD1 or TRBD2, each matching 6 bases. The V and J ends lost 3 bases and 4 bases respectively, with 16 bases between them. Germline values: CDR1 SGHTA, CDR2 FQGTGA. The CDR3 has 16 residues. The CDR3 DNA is TGTGCCAGCAGCTTCGTTCCGGGGGCAAGATACAATGAGCAGTTCTTC. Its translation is CASSFVPGARYNEQFF. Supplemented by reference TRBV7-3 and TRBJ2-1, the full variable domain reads GAGVSQTPSNKVTEKGKYVELRCDPISGHTALYWYRQSLGQGPEFLIYFQGTGAADDSGLPNDRFFAVRPEGSVSTLKIQRTERGDSAVYLCASSFVPGARYNEQFFGPGTRLTVL.

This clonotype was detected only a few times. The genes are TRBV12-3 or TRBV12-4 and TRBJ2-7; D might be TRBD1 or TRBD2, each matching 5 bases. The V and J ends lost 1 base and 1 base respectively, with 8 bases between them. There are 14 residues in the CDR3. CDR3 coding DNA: TGTGCCAGCAGTTTAGGGGGGAAGTCCTACGAGCAGTACTTC. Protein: CASSLGGKSYEQYF.